This T cell receptor (beta chain) was observed in a study of T-cell reconstitution after alpha-beta-depleted transplantation in children. Study findings and constraints: The study reportedly traced alpha-beta T cells about two months after transplant to several hundred expanded graft clones. Recipient T cells and thymic progenitors that survived gave rise to the high TCRbeta diversity observed at day 60 in some patients.

The TCRbeta library was prepared with unique molecular identifiers. TCRdb reanalysed the PCR reads using MiXCR and keeps one entry per CDR3 protein. The sample yields about 250,000 distinct CDR3 sequences, about 24% seen once. This clonotype was seen a handful of times. The antigen remains undetermined. V shed 2 bases and J shed 0 bases, with 8 bases lying between them. CDR1 is SNHLY and CDR2 is FYNNEI in the germline V gene. The CDR3 covers 15 residues. The chain joins TRBV2 to TRBJ1-3, with D unclear. The source material was PBMCs, mostly from graft donor cells, sampled 360 days after TCRalphabeta/CD19-depleted stem cell transplant. This TCR derives from a female patient aged 2-9 years who had a stem cell transplant for congenital amegakaryocytic thrombocytopenia, so the T cells may come from the graft donor. CDR3 loop: CASSEIGISGNTIYF. The DNA for the CDR3 is TGTGCCAGCAGTGAAATTGGGATCTCTGGAAACACCATATATTTT. Full variable domain (rest looked up from reference TRBV2 and TRBJ1-3): EPEVTQTPSHQVTQMGQEVILRCVPISNHLYFYWYRQILGQKVEFLVSFYNNEISEKSEIFDDQFSVERPDGSNFTLKIRSTKLEDSAMYFCASSEIGISGNTIYFGEGSWLTVV.